These 19 T cell receptor beta chains originate from one sample sequenced in a study of identical twins. Each CDR3 protein gets one entry after TCRdb re-called the 5' RACE reads with MiXCR. The sample has 700,000 to 950,000 distinct CDR3 sequences; 10% to 15% are singletons. The data were also submitted as part of a second study, on yellow fever vaccine responses in identical twins.

Sequenced: PBMCs. The receptors were gathered from a woman aged 18-29 years in good health.

This clonotype appeared many times. The chain employs TRBV5-6 and TRBJ2-2; possibly TRBD1 for D (5 bases). The germline V gene encodes CDR1 SGHDT and CDR2 YYEEEE. This CDR3 spans 15 amino acids. The V end lost 7 bases, the J end lost 5 bases, and 18 bases lay between the germline ends. CDR3 in DNA: TGTGCCAGCCTCGACAGCCCTCTTCTAACCGGGGAGCTGTTTTTT. Protein sequence: CASLDSPLLTGELFF.

The rearrangement links TRBV4-2 to TRBJ2-3; D is unresolved. The germline V and J ends were trimmed by 6 bases and 4 bases, with 17 bases remaining between them. The CDR3 totals 15 residues. Looked up from germline, CDR1 is LGHNA and CDR2 is YNFKEQ. CDR3 coding DNA: TGTGCCAGCAGACCCACCCATCTAGGTCCAGATACGCAGTATTTT. Translated: CASRPTHLGPDTQYF.

The V call is TRBV2, the J call TRBJ2-7; TRBD1 aligns across 8 bases. V dropped 0 bases and J dropped 4; count of bases not matched to a gene: 8. Looked up from germline, CDR1 is SNHLY and CDR2 is FYNNEI. The CDR3 contains 16 residues. DNA for the CDR3: TGTGCCAGCAGTGAAGCCTTGGGGACAGGACGTTACGAGCAGTACTTC. It encodes CASSEALGTGRYEQYF.

The chain recombines TRBV20-1 with TRBJ2-3; 9 bases align to TRBD2. V dropped 1 base and J dropped 3; count of bases not matched to a gene: 8. This CDR3 spans 16 amino acids. Per the germline V gene, CDR1 is DFQATT and CDR2 is SNEGSKA (reference sequence). The CDR3 is CSARGNSGGSTDTQYF. CDR3 DNA sequence: TGCAGTGCTAGAGGAAATAGCGGGGGTAGTACAGATACGCAGTATTTT.

The genes are TRBV20-1 and TRBJ2-2; unclear D gene. V was trimmed by 5 bases and J by 3 bases, leaving 7 bases between them. The CDR3 is made up of 12 amino acids. The germline V gene encodes CDR1 DFQATT and CDR2 SNEGSKA (reference sequence). The CDR3 bases are TGCAGTGCTCCTGTCGACACCGGGGAGCTGTTTTTT. This gives the protein CSAPVDTGELFF.

This clonotype was counted only a few times. The genes are TRBV6-6 and TRBJ2-1; a possible D gene is TRBD1 (5 bases). From germline, CDR1 is MNHNY and CDR2 SVGAGI (reference sequence). The CDR3 has 12 residues. V lost 0 bases and J lost 11, with 8 bases in between. CDR3 nucleotide sequence: TGTGCCAGCAGTTACTCAGGGGTAAAGCAGTTCTTC. Its translation: CASSYSGVKQFF.

This clonotype was seen more than once but under ten times. The chain recombines TRBV7-2 with TRBJ1-5; D unresolved. Germline values: CDR1 SGHTA, CDR2 FQGNSA. V shed 2 bases and J shed 5 bases, with 10 bases lying between them. CDR3 size: 14 residues. CDR3: CASSLSVSDQPQHF. The CDR3 region has the DNA TGTGCCAGCAGCTTATCCGTGAGTGATCAGCCCCAGCATTTT.

The rearrangement links TRBV6-4 to TRBJ2-3, with D unresolved. V lost 4 bases, J lost 2 bases, and 13 bases lay in between. The germline V gene encodes CDR1 MRHNA and CDR2 SNTAGT. The CDR3 runs to 15 residues. CDR3 amino acids: CASSVRGGYTDTQYF. CDR3 nucleotide sequence: TGTGCCAGCAGTGTTCGAGGTGGATACACAGATACGCAGTATTTT.

The chain combines TRBV29-1 with TRBJ2-1; 9 bases fit TRBD2. This CDR3 has 13 residues. Germline trimming cut 2 bases from V and 9 bases from J; bases unmatched to any gene: 5. Germline V CDR1 and CDR2: SQVTM, ANQGSEA. CDR3 DNA sequence: TGCAGCGTTGAAACTAGCGGGTCTTCTGAGCAGTTCTTC. Protein: CSVETSGSSEQFF.

This clonotype has just a few counts. The rearrangement joins TRBV20-1 to TRBJ2-1; a possible D gene is TRBD2 (6 bases). The length of the CDR3 is 14 residues. From germline, CDR1 is DFQATT and CDR2 SNEGSKA (reference sequence). The V and J ends lost 0 bases and 7 bases respectively, with 13 bases between them. For the CDR3, the DNA is TGCAGTGCTAGAGATGGGCGGGATCCGAATGAGCAGTTCTTC. This sequence encodes CSARDGRDPNEQFF.

This chain joins TRBV6-5 and TRBJ1-1; D gene unclear. The CDR3 length is 17 residues. With 0 bases removed from V and 4 bases from J, the gap between germline ends came to 18 bases. Germline loops: CDR1 MNHEY, CDR2 SVGAGI. The CDR3 sequence: CASSYSILDLKGTEAFF. The CDR3 DNA reads TGTGCCAGCAGTTACTCGATCTTGGATTTAAAGGGCACTGAAGCTTTCTTT.

This rearrangement joins TRBV27 to TRBJ1-4; D is ambiguous. Trimming removed 4 bases at V and 8 bases at J, with 14 bases between. The CDR3 has 14 residues. Germline V gene lookup returns CDR1 MNHEY and CDR2 SMNVEV (reference sequence). Here the CDR3 DNA reads TGTGCCAGCAGTTACAGCCCGATCAGGGAAAAACTGTTTTTT. Translation: CASSYSPIREKLFF.

The chain couples TRBV29-1 to TRBJ1-3; D gene uncertain. V was pared by 3 bases and J by 0 bases, with 12 bases between. From germline, CDR1 is SQVTM and CDR2 ANQGSEA. The CDR3 has 15 amino acids. The CDR3 loop reads CSVDLVGRSGNTIYF. The CDR3 region has the DNA TGCAGCGTTGATCTTGTTGGCCGCTCTGGAAACACCATATATTTT.

In its sample, this clonotype was seen a few times. The V call is TRBV10-2, the J call TRBJ2-1; D is ambiguous. Trimming cost V 6 bases and J 3 bases, with 6 bases left between them. Per the germline V gene, CDR1 is WSHSY and CDR2 is SAAADI. The CDR3 has 12 residues. Here the CDR3 reads CASSNSYNEQFF. In nucleotides, the CDR3 is TGCGCCAGCAGCAACAGCTACAATGAGCAGTTCTTC.

The genes are TRBV12-3 or TRBV12-4 and TRBJ2-4; unclear D gene. This CDR3 is 15 amino acids long. Deletions cut 1 base from V and 3 bases from J, with 10 bases between. The CDR3 nucleotides read TGTGCCAGCAGTTTAGAAGGGCGGCTCAAAAACATTCAGTACTTC. Translated, it gives CASSLEGRLKNIQYF.

The chain has TRBV3-1 and TRBJ1-2, with TRBD1 matching over 12 bases. CDR3 length equals 15 residues. Trimming at V came to 10 bases and at J to 5 bases, leaving 11 bases not matched to a gene. Germline-derived CDR1 and CDR2 are LGHDT and YNNKEL (reference sequence). The CDR3 loop is CATSNPGQGAYGYTF. DNA of the CDR3: TGTGCCACCTCCAATCCGGGACAGGGGGCTTATGGCTACACCTTC.

This clonotype has just a few counts. V and J are TRBV15 and TRBJ2-1; D is possibly TRBD2 (5 bases). The CDR3 loop spans 15 amino acids. Deletions cut 4 bases from V and 0 bases from J, with 10 bases between. Germline V gene sequence: CDR1 LNHNV, CDR2 YYDKDF (reference sequence). The CDR3 bases are TGTGCCACCAGCACCGAGCGGAGCTCCTACAATGAGCAGTTCTTC. Amino acid sequence: CATSTERSSYNEQFF.

The table lists this clonotype with a few counts. This chain connects TRBV4-1 to TRBJ1-5; D unresolved. There are 16 residues in the CDR3. Germline V gene lookup returns CDR1 MGHRA and CDR2 YSYEKL. V lost 1 base and J 2 bases, leaving 12 bases between the germline ends. CDR3 in amino acids: CASSQGRGGGNQPQHF. The CDR3 DNA reads TGCGCCAGCAGCCAAGGGCGCGGTGGCGGCAATCAGCCCCAGCATTTT.

The chain has TRBV28 and TRBJ1-5, with 11 positions matching TRBD1. This CDR3 comprises 16 residues. After removal of 2 bases from V and 6 bases from J, the junction contained 6 bases not matched to a gene. Germline CDR1 MDHEN, CDR2 SYDVKM. The CDR3 region is CASSLPMGQGVQPQHF. DNA for the CDR3: TGTGCCAGCAGTTTACCGATGGGACAGGGGGTTCAGCCCCAGCATTTT.